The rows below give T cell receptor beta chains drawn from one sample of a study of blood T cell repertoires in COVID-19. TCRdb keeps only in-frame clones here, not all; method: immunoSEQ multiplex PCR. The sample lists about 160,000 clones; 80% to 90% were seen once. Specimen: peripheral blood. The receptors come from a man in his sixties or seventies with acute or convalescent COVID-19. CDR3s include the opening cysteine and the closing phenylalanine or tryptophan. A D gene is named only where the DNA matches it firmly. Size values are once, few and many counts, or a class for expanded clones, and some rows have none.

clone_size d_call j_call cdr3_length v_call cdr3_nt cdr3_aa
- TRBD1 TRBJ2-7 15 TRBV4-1 TGCGCCAGCAGCCAAGCCGACAGGGGGTCCTACGAGCAGTACTTC CASSQADRGSYEQYF
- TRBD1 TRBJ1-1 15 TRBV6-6 TGTGCCAGCACTCTCGACAGGGCCATGAACACTGAAGCTTTCTTT CASTLDRAMNTEAFF
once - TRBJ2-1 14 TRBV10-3 TGTGCCATCAGTGGAGGGAACGGGTTCAATGAGCAGTTCTTC CAISGGNGFNEQFF
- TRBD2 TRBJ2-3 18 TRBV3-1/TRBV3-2 TGTGCCAGCAGCCAAGAGGGGCTAGCGGGAGGGAGCACAGATACGCAGTATTTT CASSQEGLAGGSTDTQYF
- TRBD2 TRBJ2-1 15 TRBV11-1 TGTGCCAGCAGCGGACTAGCGGGAGGGATGGGGGAGCAGTTCTTC CASSGLAGGMGEQFF
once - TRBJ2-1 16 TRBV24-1 TGTGCCACCAGTGATTTGTCAGCGGTCTCCTACAATGAGCAGTTCTTC CATSDLSAVSYNEQFF
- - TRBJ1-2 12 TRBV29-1 TGCAGCGTTGAAGAGAGTTTCTATGGCTACACCTTC CSVEESFYGYTF
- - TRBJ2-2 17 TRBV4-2 TGTGCCAGCAGCCAAGATCTCCCAGGACAGAACACCGGGGAGCTGTTTTTT CASSQDLPGQNTGELFF
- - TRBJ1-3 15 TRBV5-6 TGTGCCAGCAGCTTTTCCAGGGGATCTGGAAACACCATATATTTT CASSFSRGSGNTIYF
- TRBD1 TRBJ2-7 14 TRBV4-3 TGCGCCAGCAGCCTCCGACAGGGTGGCTACGAGCAGTACTTC CASSLRQGGYEQYF
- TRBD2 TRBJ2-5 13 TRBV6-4 TGTGCCAGCAGTGCAAATAGCGGGGAGACCCAGTACTTC CASSANSGETQYF
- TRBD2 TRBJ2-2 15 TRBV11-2 TGTGCCAGCAGCCGGACTAGCGTACACACCGGGGAGCTGTTTTTT CASSRTSVHTGELFF
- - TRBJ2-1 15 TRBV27 TGTGCCAGCAGTTCCGGGAGTTTGCGTTACAATGAGCAGTTCTTC CASSSGSLRYNEQFF
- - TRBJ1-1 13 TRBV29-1 TGCAGCGTGGTCCCCATGGGCCCCACTGAAGCTTTCTTT CSVVPMGPTEAFF
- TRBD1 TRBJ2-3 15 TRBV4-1 TGCGCCAGCAGCCCTGGGACAGGGGGCCCAGATACGCAGTATTTT CASSPGTGGPDTQYF
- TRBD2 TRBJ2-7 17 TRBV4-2 TGTGCCAGCAGCCAAGTTTTTTGGGCTAGCGGGAGAGCCGAGCAGTACTTC CASSQVFWASGRAEQYF
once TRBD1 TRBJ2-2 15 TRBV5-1 TGCGCCAGCAGCTTAACAGGGGGGCAGGCCGGGGAGCTGTTTTTT CASSLTGGQAGELFF
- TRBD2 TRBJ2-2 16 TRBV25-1 TGTGCCAGCAGTGCGACTAGCGGGAAAAACACCGGGGAGCTGTTTTTT CASSATSGKNTGELFF
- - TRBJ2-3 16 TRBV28 TGTGCCAGCAGGTTTACCTTCGGGGGTAGCACAGATACGCAGTATTTT CASRFTFGGSTDTQYF
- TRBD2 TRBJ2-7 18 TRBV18 TGTGCCAGCTCACCCCTCCCCCCAAACGCGGGAGGTCCCTACGAGCAGTACTTC CASSPLPPNAGGPYEQYF
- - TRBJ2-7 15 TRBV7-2 TGTGCCAGCAGCCCACCCAGCAGGGGGGCCTACGAGCAGTACTTC CASSPPSRGAYEQYF
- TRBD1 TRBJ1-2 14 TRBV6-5 TGTGCCAGTCTGGAGGGACAGGGCAGCAGTGGCTACACCTTC CASLEGQGSSGYTF
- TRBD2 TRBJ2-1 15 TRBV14 TGTGCCAGCAGCAGGACTAGCGGGAGCTACAATGAGCAGTTCTTC CASSRTSGSYNEQFF
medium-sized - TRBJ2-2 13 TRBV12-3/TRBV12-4 TGTGCCAGCAGTCAGGGAGGCACCGGGGAGCTGTTTTTT CASSQGGTGELFF
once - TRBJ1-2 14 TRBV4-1 TGCGCCAGCAGCCAGGACACTGGCAGGGTAGGCTACACCTTC CASSQDTGRVGYTF
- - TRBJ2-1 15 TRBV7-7 TGTGCTAGCAGCTTTAGGGAGGCCACCCTCAATGAGCAGTTCTTC CASSFREATLNEQFF
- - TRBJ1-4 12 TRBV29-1 TGCAGCGTTGAGGCAGGTGGAGAAAAACTGTTTTTT CSVEAGGEKLFF
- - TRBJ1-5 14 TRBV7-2 TGTGCCAGCAGCTTAGGGGGGGAAGTTCAGCCCCAGCATTTT CASSLGGEVQPQHF
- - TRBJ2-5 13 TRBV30 TGTGCCTGGAGCCGGGACTTCCAAGAGACCCAGTACTTC CAWSRDFQETQYF
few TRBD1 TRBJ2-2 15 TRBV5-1 TGCGCCAGCAGCTTGGGTGACAGGGCCACCGGGGAGCTGTTTTTT CASSLGDRATGELFF
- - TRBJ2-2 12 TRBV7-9 TGTGCCAGCATAAAGGGGGCCGGGGAGCTGTTTTTT CASIKGAGELFF
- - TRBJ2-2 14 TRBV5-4 TGTGCCAGCAGCTTGGCCGGGAACACCGGGGAGCTGTTTTTT CASSLAGNTGELFF
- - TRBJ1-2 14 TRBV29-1 TGCAGCGTTGAAAATCGGGGGAGGGCGAATGGCTACACCTTC CSVENRGRANGYTF
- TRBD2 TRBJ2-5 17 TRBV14 TGTGCCAGCAGCCAAGCGTGGCGGGAGGGCCCTCGGGAGACCCAGTACTTC CASSQAWREGPRETQYF
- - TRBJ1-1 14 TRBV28 TGTGCCAGCAGTTTGGCCCAGGGTTACACTGAAGCTTTCTTT CASSLAQGYTEAFF
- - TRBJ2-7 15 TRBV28 TGTGCCAGCAGCCAAACGCGACAGGCCTCTCGGGAGCAGTACTTC CASSQTRQASREQYF
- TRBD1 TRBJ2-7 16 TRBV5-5 TGTGCCAGCAGCTTGACCGGGACAGGGCTCAGCTACGAGCAGTACTTC CASSLTGTGLSYEQYF
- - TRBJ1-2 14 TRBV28 TGTGCCAGCAGTCCTAGTGGGGGCAACTATGGCTACACCTTC CASSPSGGNYGYTF
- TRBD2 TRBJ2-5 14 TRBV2 TGTGCCAGCAGTGGAAGCGGGAAGATAGAGACCCAGTACTTC CASSGSGKIETQYF
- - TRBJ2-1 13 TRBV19 TGTGCCAGTAGTATAGGCGGACTCTTCGAGCAGTTCTTC CASSIGGLFEQFF
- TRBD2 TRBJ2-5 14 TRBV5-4 TGTGCCAGCAGCTGGGGGGGGTCTGACAGCATCTACCACTTC CASSWGGSDSIYHF
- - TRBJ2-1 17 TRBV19 TGTGCCAGTAGTATAGATGGAGGGCACCGGTCCTACAATGAGCAGTTCTTC CASSIDGGHRSYNEQFF
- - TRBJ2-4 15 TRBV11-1 TGTGCCAGCAGCTCCGGCGGGACAGTTAAAAACATTCAGTACTTC CASSSGGTVKNIQYF
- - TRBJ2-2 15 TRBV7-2 TGTGCCAGCAGGCAAGGCGGGACGATCACCGGGGAGCTGTTTTTT CASRQGGTITGELFF
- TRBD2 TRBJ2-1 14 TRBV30 TGTGCCTGGAGTGTACTAGCGGGAGAGGGTGAGCAGTTCTTC CAWSVLAGEGEQFF
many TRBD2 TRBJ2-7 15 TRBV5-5 TGTGCCAGCAGCATTCTAGCGGACATCTCCTACGAGCAGTACTTC CASSILADISYEQYF
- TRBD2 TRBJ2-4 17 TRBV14 TGTGCCAGCAGCCCTCGGACTAGTCACCTAGCCAAAAACATTCAGTACTTC CASSPRTSHLAKNIQYF
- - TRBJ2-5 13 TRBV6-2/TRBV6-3 TGTGCCAGCAGTTACTATAGGGAGCGGGCCCAGTACTTC CASSYYRERAQYF
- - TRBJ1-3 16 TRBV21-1 TGTGCCAGCAGCAAAGTAGGTCAGGTCGCTGGAAACACCATATATTTT CASSKVGQVAGNTIYF
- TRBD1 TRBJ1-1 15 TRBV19 TGTGCCAGTAGTCCCGAGACAGGGGAGGGAACTGAAGCTTTCTTT CASSPETGEGTEAFF
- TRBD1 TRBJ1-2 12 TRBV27 TGTGCCAGCAGTCGACAGGGGAATGGCTACACCTTC CASSRQGNGYTF
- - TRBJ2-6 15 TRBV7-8 TGTGCCAGCAGCCCTCCTTCGTCTGGGGCCAACGTCCTGACTTTC CASSPPSSGANVLTF
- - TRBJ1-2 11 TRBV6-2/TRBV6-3 TGTGCCAGCAGTTACTACTTGGGCTACACCTTC CASSYYLGYTF
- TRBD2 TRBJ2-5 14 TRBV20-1 TGCAGTGCTAGTCGGCTAGCGGGCCAAGAGACCCAGTACTTC CSASRLAGQETQYF
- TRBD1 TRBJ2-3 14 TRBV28 TGTGCCAGCCTCCGGGACAGGGCTACAGATACGCAGTATTTT CASLRDRATDTQYF
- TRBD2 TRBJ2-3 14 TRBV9 TGTGCCAGCAGCGTCCAAGCGGGAGCAGATACGCAGTATTTT CASSVQAGADTQYF
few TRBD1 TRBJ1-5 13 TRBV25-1 TGTGCCAGTACCACGGGACAGGATCAGCCCCAGCATTTT CASTTGQDQPQHF
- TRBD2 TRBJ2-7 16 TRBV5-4 TGTGCCAGCAGCTTGGATAGCGGGAGAGGCGCCTACGAGCAGTACTTC CASSLDSGRGAYEQYF